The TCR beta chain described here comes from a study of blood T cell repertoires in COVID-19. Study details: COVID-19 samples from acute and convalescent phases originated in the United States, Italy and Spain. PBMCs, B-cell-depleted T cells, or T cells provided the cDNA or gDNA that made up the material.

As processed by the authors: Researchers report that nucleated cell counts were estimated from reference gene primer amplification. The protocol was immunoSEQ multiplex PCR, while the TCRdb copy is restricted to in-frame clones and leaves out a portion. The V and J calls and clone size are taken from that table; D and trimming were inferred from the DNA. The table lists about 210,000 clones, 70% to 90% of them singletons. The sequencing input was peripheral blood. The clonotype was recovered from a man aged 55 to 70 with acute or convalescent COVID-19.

The CDR3 nucleotides read TGTGCCAGCAGTGGGAGTTCGGAAACCTACAATGAGCAGTTCTTC. It specifies CASSGSSETYNEQFF. The genes are TRBV2 and TRBJ2-1; D is unresolved. This CDR3 is built from 15 residues. Trimming shortened V by 4 bases and J by 2 bases, and 12 bases separated the two germline ends. CDR1 is SNHLY, CDR2 FYNNEI, per germline.